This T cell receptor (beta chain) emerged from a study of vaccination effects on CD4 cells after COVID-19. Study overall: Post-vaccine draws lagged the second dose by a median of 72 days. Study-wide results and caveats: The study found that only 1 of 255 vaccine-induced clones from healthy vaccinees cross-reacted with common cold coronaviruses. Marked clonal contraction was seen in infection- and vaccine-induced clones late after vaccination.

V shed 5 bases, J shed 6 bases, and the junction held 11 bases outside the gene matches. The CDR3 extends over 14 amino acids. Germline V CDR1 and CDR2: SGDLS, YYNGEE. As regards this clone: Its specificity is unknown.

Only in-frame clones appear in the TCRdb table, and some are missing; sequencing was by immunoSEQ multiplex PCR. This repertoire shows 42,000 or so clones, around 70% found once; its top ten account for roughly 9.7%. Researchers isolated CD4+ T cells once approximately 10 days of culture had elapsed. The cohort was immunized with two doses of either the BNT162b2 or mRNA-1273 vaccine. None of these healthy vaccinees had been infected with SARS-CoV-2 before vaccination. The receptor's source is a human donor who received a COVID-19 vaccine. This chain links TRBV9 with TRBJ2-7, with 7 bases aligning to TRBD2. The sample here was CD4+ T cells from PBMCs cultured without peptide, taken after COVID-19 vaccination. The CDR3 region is CASREWGEGLEQYF. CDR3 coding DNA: TGTGCCAGCAGGGAGTGGGGGGAGGGCCTCGAGCAGTACTTC. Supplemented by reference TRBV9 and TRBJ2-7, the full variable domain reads DSGVTQTPKHLITATGQRVTLRCSPRSGDLSVYWYQQSLDQGLQFLIQYYNGEERAKGNILERFSAQQFPDLHSELNLSSLELGDSALYFCASREWGEGLEQYFGPGTRLTVT.